These 20 T cell receptor beta chains were all obtained from the same sample, sequenced in a study of T cell clonality in common variable immunodeficiency (dated by TCRdb to between 2015 and 2016). Preparation of the library involved the immunoSEQ multiplex PCR assay. TCRdb stores this immuneACCESS table with in-frame sequences only. Part of the clones is absent; in the studies checked, under half of the shortfall reflects unresolved V genes, and no reason is known for the rest. This sample is represented by around 47,000 clones, with no singletons among them. The ten largest clonotypes hold 0.6% to 0.8% of the sample. The sample taken for sequencing was peripheral blood mononuclear cells. The receptors derive from a person aged 18 to 70 in good health.

This clone was seen at least ten times. Read coverage stops 3 residues before the CDR3 terminus; the germline J gene supplies the remainder. V gene TRBV5-1 combines with J gene TRBJ2-1; D might be TRBD1 (6 bases). The ends were cut back, 5 bases at V and 4 bases at J, with 10 bases in the middle. This CDR3 contains 13 residues. CDR1 is SGHRS, CDR2 YFSETQ, per germline. CDR3 sequence: CASSSGTYNEQFF. The sequenced CDR3 bases are TGCGCCAGCAGTTCCGGGACATACAATGAG. Filled out from reference TRBV5-1 and TRBJ2-1, the complete variable domain reads KAGVTQTPRYLIKTRGQQVTLSCSPISGHRSVSWYQQTPGQGLQFLFEYFSETQRNKGNFPGRFSGRQFSNSRSEMNVSTLELGDSALYLCASSSGTYNEQFFGPGTRLTVL.

This clone was seen many times. With the read ending 3 residues before the CDR3 end, the germline J gene is used to fill in that end. This chain joins TRBV19 and TRBJ2-3; D is perhaps TRBD2 (6 bases). CDR3 length: 14 residues. The germline V gene encodes CDR1 LNHDA and CDR2 SQIVND (reference sequence). V lost 5 bases and J lost 1, with 10 bases in between. The part of the CDR3 DNA that was read is TGTGCCAGTAGTCCGGGACTCGGCACAGATACG. Protein product: CASSPGLGTDT. The entire CDR3 is CASSPGLGTDTQYF. Complete variable domain (other parts from reference TRBV19 and TRBJ2-3): DGGITQSPKYLFRKEGQNVTLSCEQNLNHDAMYWYRQDPGQGLRLIYYSQIVNDFQKGDIAEGYSVSREKKESFPLTVTSAQKNPTAFYLCASSPGLGTDTQYFGPGTRLTVL.

This clone has at least ten counts. The CDR3 end falls 3 residues outside the read, so it is completed with the germline J gene. V usage is TRBV4-1 and J usage is TRBJ2-5; D is possibly TRBD1 (7 bases). The V gene's germline CDR1 is MGHRA and CDR2 YSYEKL. CDR3 length equals 14 residues. The V end lost 4 bases, the J end lost 1 base, and 10 bases lay between the germline ends. The sequenced part of the CDR3 DNA is TGCGCCAGCAGCCGGCGGGACAGCCAAGAGACC. Translating it yields CASSRRDSQET. The whole CDR3 protein is CASSRRDSQETQYF.

There are many counts of this clone. The CDR3 goes on 3 residues after the read ends, and that part is filled in from the germline J gene. The chain recombines TRBV2 with TRBJ2-7, with D uncertain. Germline lookup yields CDR1 SNHLY and CDR2 FYNNEI. The ends were cut back, 7 bases at V and 3 bases at J, with 10 bases in the middle. The CDR3 totals 12 residues. CDR3 DNA (partial): TGTGCCAGCACAGATTACAGCTACGAG. It is translated as CASTDYSYE. The whole CDR3 sequence reads CASTDYSYEQYF.

This clone was recorded at least ten times. The CDR3 goes on 3 residues after the read ends, and that part is filled in from the germline J gene. The chain couples TRBV20-1 to TRBJ2-6, with unresolved D. The CDR3 extends over 16 amino acids. Trimming took off 0 bases at V and 4 bases at J, with 13 bases between the two ends. Germline values: CDR1 DFQATT, CDR2 SNEGSKA (reference sequence). This CDR3 reads CSARDPKTSGANVLTF. The sequenced CDR3 bases are TGCAGTGCTAGAGATCCCAAGACTTCCGGGGCCAACGTC.

This clone was observed at least ten times. From the germline J gene comes the end of the CDR3, since the read stops 3 residues before it. J is TRBJ1-2 and V is TRBV4-2, with 7 bases fitting TRBD1. Germline-derived CDR1 and CDR2 are LGHNA and YNFKEQ. CDR3 length equals 13 residues. The sequenced CDR3 bases are TGTGCCAGCAGCCTAGACAGGGTTGTGGGC. As protein: CASSLDRVVG. The whole CDR3 protein is CASSLDRVVGYTF.

This clone was observed at least ten times. The read halts 3 residues ahead of the CDR3 end, with the missing end drawn from the germline J gene. This chain connects TRBV18 to TRBJ2-1; D remains unclear. Between the trimmed V and J ends, which lost 0 bases and 7 bases, there was a span of 7 bases. Germline V CDR1 and CDR2: KGHSH, LQKENI. The CDR3 is 13 residues long. The CDR3 reads CASSPPLRNEQFF. The CDR3 bases that were read are TGTGCCAGCTCACCACCCCTAAGAAATGAG.

In its sample, this clone was seen many times. The read is 3 residues too short to cover the CDR3 end, so that end is filled in from the germline J gene. The V gene is TRBV13, the J gene TRBJ2-7; tentatively, D is TRBD2 (7 bases). V gave up 4 bases and J gave up 3 bases, with 25 bases separating them. CDR3 length: 18 residues. The V gene's germline CDR1 is PRHDT and CDR2 FYEKMQ (reference sequence). CDR3 sequence: CASSSHAGFGGGNYEQYF. CDR3 DNA (partial): TGTGCCAGCAGCTCCCACGCCGGGTTTGGCGGGGGCAACTACGAG.

This clone was counted at least ten times. Read data end 3 residues before the CDR3 end; the end is taken from the germline J gene. The chain recombines TRBV7-3 with TRBJ2-1; possible D gene TRBD1, 5 bases. Trimming shortened V by 1 base and J by 2 bases, and 9 bases separated the two germline ends. This CDR3 region has 15 residues. The V gene's germline CDR1 is SGHTA and CDR2 FQGTGA. The DNA read from the CDR3 is TGTGCCAGCAGCTTAAGAAGGGGTCCCTACAATGAG. Translating gives CASSLRRGPYNE. The complete CDR3 reads CASSLRRGPYNEQFF. Drawing the rest from reference TRBV7-3 and TRBJ2-1, the complete variable domain is GAGVSQTPSNKVTEKGKYVELRCDPISGHTALYWYRQSLGQGPEFLIYFQGTGAADDSGLPNDRFFAVRPEGSVSTLKIQRTERGDSAVYLCASSLRRGPYNEQFFGPGTRLTVL.

In this sample, this clone turned up many times. The read is 3 residues too short to cover the CDR3 end, so that end is filled in from the germline J gene. The chain uses TRBV11-2 and TRBJ2-5; 8 bases are a match to TRBD1. The CDR3 contains 14 residues. The V gene end was trimmed by 4 bases and the J gene end by 5 bases; junction bases not matched to a gene: 6. CDR1 and CDR2 (germline): SGHAT, FQNNGV. CDR3 DNA, as far as it was read: TGTGCCAGCAGCTCCCCGACAGGGGAGGAGACC. Translated, it gives CASSSPTGEET. From start to end, the CDR3 is CASSSPTGEETQYF.

This clone was found many times. Read coverage stops 3 residues before the CDR3 terminus; the germline J gene supplies the remainder. The J gene is TRBJ1-2, the V gene TRBV6-1, with D possibly being TRBD1 (5 bases). The CDR3 is 15 amino acids. The germline V gene has CDR1 MNHNS and CDR2 SASEGT. V gave up 0 bases and J gave up 5 bases, with 13 bases separating them. The CDR3 region is CASSEAGGIRYGYTF. CDR3 bases read: TGTGCCAGCAGTGAAGCGGGGGGAATTCGGTATGGC.

This clone was seen at least ten times. The CDR3 is cut off 3 residues early in the read; its end comes from the germline J gene. This chain uses TRBV20-1 with TRBJ2-7; D is possibly TRBD1 or TRBD2 (5 bases each). There are 14 residues in the CDR3. Germline values: CDR1 DFQATT, CDR2 SNEGSKA (reference sequence). V was shortened by 0 bases and J by 3 bases, with 12 bases between the two germline ends. The CDR3 loop is CSARDLEGNYEQYF. The sequenced CDR3 bases are TGCAGTGCTAGAGATCTCGAGGGGAACTACGAG.

This clone was seen many times. The CDR3 end falls 3 residues outside the read, so it is completed with the germline J gene. The chain has TRBV6-4 and TRBJ2-3; a weak D match, TRBD1 (5 bases). The germline V gene has CDR1 MRHNA and CDR2 SNTAGT. V lost 2 bases and J 5 bases, leaving 11 bases between the germline ends. The CDR3 loop spans 14 amino acids. The sequenced CDR3 bases are TGTGCCAGCAGTGACGGACACGGTGGAGATACG. This translates into CASSDGHGGDT. In full, the CDR3 is CASSDGHGGDTQYF.

This clone came up many times. Sequencing ends 3 residues short of the CDR3 end; the germline J gene provides the rest. The V gene is TRBV27, the J gene TRBJ2-3, with D possibly TRBD2 on 6 matching bases. Trimming took 4 bases from V and 2 from J, leaving 19 bases between them. Looked up from germline, CDR1 is MNHEY and CDR2 is SMNVEV (reference sequence). CDR3 length: 17 residues. The CDR3: CASSSGLPGLLTDTQYF. The CDR3 bases that were read are TGTGCCAGCAGTTCAGGGTTACCGGGACTTCTCACAGATACG.

There are many counts of this clone. With the read ending 3 residues before the CDR3 end, the germline J gene is used to fill in that end. The chain employs TRBV7-8 and TRBJ2-7; 9 nucleotides agree with TRBD2. J was trimmed by 1 base and V by 1 base; bases with no gene match: 8. This CDR3 spans 17 amino acids. Germline V gene lookup returns CDR1 SGHVS and CDR2 FQNEAQ. Here the CDR3 reads CASSLGAAGGPSYEQYF. The sequenced CDR3 bases are TGTGCCAGCAGCTTAGGGGCGGCGGGAGGGCCTTCCTACGAG.

This clone was recorded many times. The observed sequence ends 3 residues before the CDR3 terminus, with the missing tail filled in from the germline J gene. The chain is built from TRBV5-1 and TRBJ1-1; D possibly corresponds to TRBD1 (6 bases). Germline V CDR1 and CDR2: SGHRS, YFSETQ. The CDR3 spans 16 residues. The ends were cut back, 3 bases at V and 3 bases at J, with 18 bases in the middle. CDR3 bases read: TGCGCCAGCAGCTCGGGGGGGGCGGGGGCGGACACTGAA. Amino acid sequence: CASSSGGAGADTE. The CDR3 as a whole reads CASSSGGAGADTEAFF.

This clone was counted at least ten times. The sequenced fragment ends 3 residues before the CDR3 boundary, so the rest is inferred from the germline J gene. This chain joins TRBV7-2 and TRBJ2-4; a possible D gene is TRBD2 (6 bases). CDR3 size: 15 residues. Germline V gives CDR1 SGHTA, CDR2 FQGNSA. V gave up 5 bases and J gave up 6 bases, with 17 bases separating them. CDR3 loop: CASSRILADLNIQYF. The DNA read from the CDR3 is TGTGCCAGCAGCCGGATACTAGCCGACCTAAACATT.

The sample holds many counts of this clone. CDR3 in amino acids: CASLWASSGELFF. The part of the CDR3 DNA that was read is TGTGCCAGTCTCTGGGCATCCTCCGGGGAG. The chain carries TRBV19 and TRBJ2-2; D unresolved. The read terminates 3 residues before the CDR3 end, so the remaining end is supplied by the germline J gene. This CDR3 spans 13 amino acids. V was shortened by 8 bases and J by 6 bases, with 13 bases between the two germline ends. Germline V gene data show CDR1 as LNHDA and CDR2 as SQIVND (reference sequence).

This clone was counted ten times or more. The read terminates 3 residues ahead of where the CDR3 ends, so the germline J gene completes it. The gene calls are TRBV28 and TRBJ2-7; D call uncertain. The V end was cut by 6 bases, the J end by 4 bases, with 13 bases between. Germline-derived CDR1 and CDR2 are MDHEN and SYDVKM. The CDR3 spans 13 residues. The sequenced CDR3 bases are TGTGCCAGCAGACAAGGGCAGGCTTACGAG. Translating it yields CASRQGQAYE. The entire CDR3 protein is CASRQGQAYEQYF.

This clone was seen ten or more times. The read falls 3 residues short of the CDR3 end, and the missing part is taken from the germline J gene. The chain recombines TRBV5-1 with TRBJ2-1; 9 bases line up with TRBD2. CDR3 length equals 17 residues. J gave up 4 bases and V 4 bases, and 12 bases lay outside the gene matches. Germline CDR1 and CDR2: SGHRS and YFSETQ. The CDR3 spells CASSTGTGTSSYNEQFF. The part of the CDR3 DNA that was read is TGCGCCAGCAGCACCGGAACCGGGACTAGCAGTTACAATGAG.